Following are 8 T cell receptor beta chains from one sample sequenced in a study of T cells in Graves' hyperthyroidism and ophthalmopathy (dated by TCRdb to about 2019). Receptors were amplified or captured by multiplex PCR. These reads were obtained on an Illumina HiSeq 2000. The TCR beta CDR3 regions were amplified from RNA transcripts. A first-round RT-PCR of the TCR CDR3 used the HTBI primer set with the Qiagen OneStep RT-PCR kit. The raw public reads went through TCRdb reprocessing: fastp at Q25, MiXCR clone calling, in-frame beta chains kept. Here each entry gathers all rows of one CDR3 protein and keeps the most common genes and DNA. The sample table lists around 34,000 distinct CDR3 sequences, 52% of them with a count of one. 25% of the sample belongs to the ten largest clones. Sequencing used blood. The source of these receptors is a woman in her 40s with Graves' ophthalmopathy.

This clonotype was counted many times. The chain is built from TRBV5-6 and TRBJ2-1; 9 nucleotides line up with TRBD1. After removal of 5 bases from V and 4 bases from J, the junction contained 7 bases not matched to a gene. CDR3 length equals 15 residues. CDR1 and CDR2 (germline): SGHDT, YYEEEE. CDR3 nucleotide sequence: TGTGCCAGCAGATACGGACAGGGGCAATACAATGAGCAGTTCTTC. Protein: CASRYGQGQYNEQFF.

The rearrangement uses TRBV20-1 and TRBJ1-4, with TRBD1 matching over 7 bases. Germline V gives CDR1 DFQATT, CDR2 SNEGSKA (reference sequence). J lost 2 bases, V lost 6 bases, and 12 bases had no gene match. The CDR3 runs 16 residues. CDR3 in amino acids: CSAGDRDNPTNEKLFF. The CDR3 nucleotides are TGCAGTGCAGGAGACAGGGACAATCCGACTAATGAAAAACTGTTTTTT.

CDR3 nucleotide sequence: TGCGCCAGCAGTTCCGGCACGGGGGGCGAAGGGACCCAGTACTTC. As protein: CASSSGTGGEGTQYF. The V and J genes are TRBV5-1 and TRBJ2-5, with a tentative D call TRBD2 (7 bases). The CDR3 covers 15 residues. Trimming shortened V by 5 bases and J by 7 bases, and 21 bases separated the two germline ends. Germline loops: CDR1 SGHRS, CDR2 YFSETQ.

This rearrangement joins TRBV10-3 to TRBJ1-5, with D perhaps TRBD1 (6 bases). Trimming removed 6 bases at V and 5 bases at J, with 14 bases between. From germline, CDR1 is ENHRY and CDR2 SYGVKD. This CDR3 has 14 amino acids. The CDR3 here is CAISDRSQDQPQHF. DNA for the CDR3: TGTGCCATCAGCGACAGGTCTCAGGATCAGCCCCAGCATTTT.

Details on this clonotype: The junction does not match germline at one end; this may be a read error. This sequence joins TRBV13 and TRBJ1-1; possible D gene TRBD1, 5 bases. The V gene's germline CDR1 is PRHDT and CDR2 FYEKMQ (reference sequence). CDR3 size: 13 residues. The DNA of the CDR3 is TGTGCCAGCAGCTTAGAGGGGAACACTGAAGCCTTCTTT. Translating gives CASSLEGNTEAFF.

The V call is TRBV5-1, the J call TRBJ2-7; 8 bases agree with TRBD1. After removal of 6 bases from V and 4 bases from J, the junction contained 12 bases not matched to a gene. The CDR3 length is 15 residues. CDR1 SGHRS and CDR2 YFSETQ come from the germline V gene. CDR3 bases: TGCGCCAGCAACCTGAGCCAGGGGGCGGGGTACGAGCAGTACTTC. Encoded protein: CASNLSQGAGYEQYF.

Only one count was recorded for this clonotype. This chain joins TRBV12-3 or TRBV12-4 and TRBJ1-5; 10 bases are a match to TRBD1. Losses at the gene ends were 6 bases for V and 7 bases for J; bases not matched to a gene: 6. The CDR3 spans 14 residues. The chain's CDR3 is CASSTGQGNQPQHF. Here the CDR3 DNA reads TGTGCCAGCAGCACGGGACAGGGGAACCAGCCCCAGCATTTT.

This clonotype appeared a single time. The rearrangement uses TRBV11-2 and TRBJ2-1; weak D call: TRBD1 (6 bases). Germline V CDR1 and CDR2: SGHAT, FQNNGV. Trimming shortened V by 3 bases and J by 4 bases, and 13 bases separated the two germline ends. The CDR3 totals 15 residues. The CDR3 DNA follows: TGTGCCAGCAGCTTCCAGGGGAGACAATACAATGAGCAGTTCTTC. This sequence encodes CASSFQGRQYNEQFF.